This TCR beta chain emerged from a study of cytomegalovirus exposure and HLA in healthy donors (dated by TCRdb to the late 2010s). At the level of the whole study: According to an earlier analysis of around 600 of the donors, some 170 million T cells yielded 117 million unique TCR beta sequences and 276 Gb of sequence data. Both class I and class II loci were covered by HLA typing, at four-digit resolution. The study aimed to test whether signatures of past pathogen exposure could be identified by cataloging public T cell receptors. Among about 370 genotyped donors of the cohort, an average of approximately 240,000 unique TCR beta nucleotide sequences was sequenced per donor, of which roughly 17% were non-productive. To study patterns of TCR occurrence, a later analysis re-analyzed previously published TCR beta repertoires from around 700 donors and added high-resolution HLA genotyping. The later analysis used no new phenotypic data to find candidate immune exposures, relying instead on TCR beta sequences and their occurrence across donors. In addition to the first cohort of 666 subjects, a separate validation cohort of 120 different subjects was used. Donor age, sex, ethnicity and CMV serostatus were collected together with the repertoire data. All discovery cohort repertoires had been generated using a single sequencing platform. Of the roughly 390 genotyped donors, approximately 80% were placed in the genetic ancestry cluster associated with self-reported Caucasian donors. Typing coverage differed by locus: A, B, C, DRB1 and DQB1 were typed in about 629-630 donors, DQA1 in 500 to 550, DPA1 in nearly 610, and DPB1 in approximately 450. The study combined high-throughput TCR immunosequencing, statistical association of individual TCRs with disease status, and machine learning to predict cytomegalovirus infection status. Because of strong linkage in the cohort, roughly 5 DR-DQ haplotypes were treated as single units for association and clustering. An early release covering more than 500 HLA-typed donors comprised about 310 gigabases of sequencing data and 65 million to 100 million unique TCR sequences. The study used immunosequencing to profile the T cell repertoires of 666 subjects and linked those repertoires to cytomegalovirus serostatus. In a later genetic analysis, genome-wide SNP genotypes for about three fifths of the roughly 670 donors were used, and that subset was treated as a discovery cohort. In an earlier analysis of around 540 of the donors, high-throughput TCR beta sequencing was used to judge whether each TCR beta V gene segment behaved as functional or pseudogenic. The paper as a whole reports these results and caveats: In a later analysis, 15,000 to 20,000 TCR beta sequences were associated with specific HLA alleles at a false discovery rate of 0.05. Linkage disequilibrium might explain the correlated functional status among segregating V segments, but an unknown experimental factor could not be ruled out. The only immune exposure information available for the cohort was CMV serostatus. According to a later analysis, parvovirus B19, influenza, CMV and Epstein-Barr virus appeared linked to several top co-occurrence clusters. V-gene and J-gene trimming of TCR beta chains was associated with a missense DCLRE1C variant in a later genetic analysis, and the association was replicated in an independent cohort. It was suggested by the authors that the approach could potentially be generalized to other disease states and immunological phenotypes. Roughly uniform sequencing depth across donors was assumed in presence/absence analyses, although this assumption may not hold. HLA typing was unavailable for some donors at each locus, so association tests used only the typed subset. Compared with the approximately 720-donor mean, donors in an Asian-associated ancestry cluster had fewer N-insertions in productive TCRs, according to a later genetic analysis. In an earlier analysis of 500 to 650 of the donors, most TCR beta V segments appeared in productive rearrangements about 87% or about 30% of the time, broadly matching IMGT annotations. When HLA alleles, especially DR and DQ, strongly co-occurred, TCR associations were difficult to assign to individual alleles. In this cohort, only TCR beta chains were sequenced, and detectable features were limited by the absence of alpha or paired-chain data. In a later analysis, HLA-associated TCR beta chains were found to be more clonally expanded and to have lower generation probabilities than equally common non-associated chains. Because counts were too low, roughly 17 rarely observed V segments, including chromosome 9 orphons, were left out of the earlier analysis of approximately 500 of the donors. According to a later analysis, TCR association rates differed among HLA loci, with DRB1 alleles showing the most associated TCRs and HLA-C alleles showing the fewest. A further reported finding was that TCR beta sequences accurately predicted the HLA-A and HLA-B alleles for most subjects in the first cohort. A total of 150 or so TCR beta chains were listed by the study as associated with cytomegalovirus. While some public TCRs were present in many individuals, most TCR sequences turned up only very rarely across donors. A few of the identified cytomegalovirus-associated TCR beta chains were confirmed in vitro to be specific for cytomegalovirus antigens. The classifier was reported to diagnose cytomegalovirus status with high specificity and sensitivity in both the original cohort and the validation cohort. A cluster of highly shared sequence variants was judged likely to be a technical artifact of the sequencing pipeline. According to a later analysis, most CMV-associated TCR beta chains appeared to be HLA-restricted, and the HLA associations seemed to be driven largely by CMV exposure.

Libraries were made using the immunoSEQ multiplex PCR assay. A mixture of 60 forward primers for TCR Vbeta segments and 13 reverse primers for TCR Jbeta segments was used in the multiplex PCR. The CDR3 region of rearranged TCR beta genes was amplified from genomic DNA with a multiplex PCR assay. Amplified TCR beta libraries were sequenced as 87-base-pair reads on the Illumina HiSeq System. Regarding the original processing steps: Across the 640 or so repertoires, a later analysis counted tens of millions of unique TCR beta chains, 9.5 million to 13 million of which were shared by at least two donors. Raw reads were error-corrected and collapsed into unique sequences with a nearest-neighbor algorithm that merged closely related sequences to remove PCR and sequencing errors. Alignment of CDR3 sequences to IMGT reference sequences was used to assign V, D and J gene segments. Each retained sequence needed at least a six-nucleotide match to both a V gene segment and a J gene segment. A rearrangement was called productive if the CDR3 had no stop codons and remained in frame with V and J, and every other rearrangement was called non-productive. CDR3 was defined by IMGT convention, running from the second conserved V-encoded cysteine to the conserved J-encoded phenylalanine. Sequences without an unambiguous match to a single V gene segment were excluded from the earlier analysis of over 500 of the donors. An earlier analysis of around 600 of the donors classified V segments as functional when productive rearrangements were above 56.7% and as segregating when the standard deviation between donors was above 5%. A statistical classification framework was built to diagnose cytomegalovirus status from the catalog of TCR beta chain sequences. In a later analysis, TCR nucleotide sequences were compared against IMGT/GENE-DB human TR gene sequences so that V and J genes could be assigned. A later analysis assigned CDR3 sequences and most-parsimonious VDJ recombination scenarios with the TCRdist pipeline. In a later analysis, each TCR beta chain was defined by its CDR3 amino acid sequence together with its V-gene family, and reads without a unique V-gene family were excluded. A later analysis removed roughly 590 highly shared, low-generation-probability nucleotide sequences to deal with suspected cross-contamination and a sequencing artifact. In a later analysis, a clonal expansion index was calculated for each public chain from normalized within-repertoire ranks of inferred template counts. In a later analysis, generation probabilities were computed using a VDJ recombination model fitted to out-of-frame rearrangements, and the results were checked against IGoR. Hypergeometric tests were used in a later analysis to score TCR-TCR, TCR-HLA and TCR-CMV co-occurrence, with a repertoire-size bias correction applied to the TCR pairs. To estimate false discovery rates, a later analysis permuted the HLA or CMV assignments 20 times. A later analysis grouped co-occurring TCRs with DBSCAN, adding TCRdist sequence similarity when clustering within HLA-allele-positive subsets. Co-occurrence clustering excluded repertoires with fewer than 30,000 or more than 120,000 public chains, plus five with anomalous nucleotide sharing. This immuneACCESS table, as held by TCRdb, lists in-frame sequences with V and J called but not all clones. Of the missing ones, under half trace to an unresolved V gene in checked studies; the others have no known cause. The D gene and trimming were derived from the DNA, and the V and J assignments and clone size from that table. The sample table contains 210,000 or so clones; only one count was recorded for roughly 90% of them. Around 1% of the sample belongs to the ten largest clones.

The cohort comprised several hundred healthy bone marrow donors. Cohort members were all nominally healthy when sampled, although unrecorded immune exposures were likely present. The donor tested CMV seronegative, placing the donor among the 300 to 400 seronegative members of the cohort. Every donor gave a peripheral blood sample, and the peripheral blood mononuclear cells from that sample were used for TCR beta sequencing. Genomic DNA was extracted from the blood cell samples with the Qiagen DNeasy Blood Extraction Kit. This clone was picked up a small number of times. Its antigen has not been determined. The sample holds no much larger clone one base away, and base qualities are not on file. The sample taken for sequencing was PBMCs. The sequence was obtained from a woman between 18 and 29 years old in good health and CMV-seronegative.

The CDR3 protein: CASTGTSGGEQYF. The nucleotide sequence is given as TGTGCCAGCACCGGGACTAGCGGGGGCGAGCAGTACTTC. Recombination linked TRBV6-1 to TRBJ2-7, and TRBD2 matches 14 of the central bases. The germline V end is reduced by 7 bases and the J end by 6 bases; junction bases left unmatched: 2. CDR1 is given as MNHNS and CDR2 as SASEGT, both from the germline V gene. The CDR3 goes from the cysteine to the phenylalanine over 13 residues. Only the CDR3 part of the read is kept: 39 bases, read in frame from the first base.